This TCR beta chain comes out of a study of tumor-infiltrating lymphocytes in primary liver carcinoma. Priming with a constant-region primer yielded TCR beta cDNA from approximately 500 ng total RNA. TCR beta libraries came from three nested multiplex PCR rounds using slightly modified ARM-PCR. The opening two PCR rounds, 10 cycles each, paired TRBV1-TRBV30 forward primers with a C-beta reverse primer. TCRdb reprocessed the multiplex PCR reads with MiXCR, giving one entry per CDR3 protein. The data show more than 75,000 distinct CDR3 sequences, over 60% seen once. Starting material for RNA and DNA co-extraction consisted of about 17-32 mg of unsorted bulk tissue. Concerning this clonotype itself: No antigen is known for it.

Study-wide results and caveats: The study found a significantly higher top-250-clone fraction in tumors than in blood (p = 0.039).

This CDR3 contains 15 residues. Trimming removed 3 bases at V and 9 bases at J, with 15 bases between. The sequenced sample was liver tumor tissue from sampling region 1. Specified subset: tumor region T1, superior pole. This TCR derives from a man in his forties with primary liver carcinoma and hepatitis B virus infection. The chain has TRBV12-3 or TRBV12-4 and TRBJ1-6; D unclear. CDR3 nucleotides: TGTGCCAGCAGTTTCACGATAGGGCGTAGTTCACCCCTCCACTTT. This codes for CASSFTIGRSSPLHF.